The 8 T cell receptor beta chains presented below share a single source sample, sequenced in a study of cytomegalovirus exposure and HLA in healthy donors. Amplification used 60 Vbeta primers and 13 Jbeta primers. TCRdb's copy holds only in-frame clones and misses some; the assay was immunoSEQ multiplex PCR. The sample holds some 180,000 clones, more than 75% seen once. The material sequenced was PBMCs. Every receptor here comes from a young woman in good health and CMV-seropositive.

This rearrangement joins TRBV25-1 to TRBJ2-5, with D tentatively TRBD2 (6 bases). This CDR3 is built from 16 residues. Germline V gene data show CDR1 as MGHDK and CDR2 as SYGVNS. V dropped 1 base and J dropped 1 base, with 13 bases sitting between them. The CDR3 here is CASSELGGGFQETQYF. The DNA of the CDR3 is TGTGCCAGCAGTGAATTGGGGGGAGGCTTCCAAGAGACCCAGTACTTC. Full variable domain (missing parts from reference TRBV25-1 and TRBJ2-5): EADIYQTPRYLVIGTGKKITLECSQTMGHDKMYWYQQDPGMELHLIHYSYGVNSTEKGDLSSESTVSRIRTEHFPLTLESARPSHTSQYLCASSELGGGFQETQYFGPGTRLLVL.

This clone was found a few times. The gene calls are TRBV29-1 and TRBJ1-6, with TRBD1 as a possible D gene (6 bases). The germline V gene encodes CDR1 SQVTM and CDR2 ANQGSEA. This CDR3 spans 17 amino acids. Trimming removed 4 bases at V and 0 bases at J, with 16 bases between. As DNA, the CDR3 is TGCAGCGTTGGGAGGACAGCCTTGAGCTCCTATAATTCACCCCTCCACTTT. Its translation is CSVGRTALSSYNSPLHF.

The chain couples TRBV27 to TRBJ2-1; D ambiguous. Germline CDR1 MNHEY, CDR2 SMNVEV (reference sequence). Deletions cut 5 bases from V and 2 bases from J, with 19 bases between. This CDR3 has 17 amino acids. The CDR3 DNA reads as TGTGCCAGCAGTCCCCGACTGAACCTCTTAACCTACAATGAGCAGTTCTTC. This encodes CASSPRLNLLTYNEQFF.

The V call is TRBV4-3, the J call TRBJ2-3; 9 bases match TRBD2. The germline V gene encodes CDR1 LGHNA and CDR2 YSLEER. This CDR3 is 18 amino acids long. After removal of 0 bases from V and 3 bases from J, the junction contained 10 bases not matched to a gene. The CDR3 sequence: CASSQEDRRGGSTDTQYF. The DNA for the CDR3 is TGCGCCAGCAGCCAAGAGGACCGGCGGGGGGGCTCAACAGATACGCAGTATTTT.

The chain joins TRBV7-2 to TRBJ1-2, with a weak D call TRBD1 (6 bases). The CDR3 sequence is 14 residues long. Germline-derived CDR1 and CDR2 are SGHTA and FQGNSA. V was shortened by 1 base and J by 3 bases, with 9 bases between the two germline ends. CDR3 DNA: TGTGCCAGCAGCTTAGAGGCAGGGGACTATGGCTACACCTTC. Translated: CASSLEAGDYGYTF.

V gene TRBV5-1 combines with J gene TRBJ2-4, with TRBD1 identical over 8 bases. The length of the CDR3 is 14 residues. J was trimmed by 6 bases and V by 4 bases; bases with no gene match: 6. CDR1 is SGHRS, CDR2 YFSETQ, per germline. The CDR3 nucleotides are TGCGCCAGCAGCCACGACAGGGGAGGAAACATTCAGTACTTC. Its translation: CASSHDRGGNIQYF.

This chain connects TRBV9 to TRBJ1-4, with D perhaps TRBD1 (6 bases). The CDR3 totals 14 residues. Trimming took off 4 bases at V and 7 bases at J, with 14 bases between the two ends. From germline, CDR1 is SGDLS and CDR2 YYNGEE. CDR3 in amino acids: CASSPGRGGEKLFF. CDR3 bases: TGTGCCAGCAGCCCCGGCAGGGGCGGTGAAAAACTGTTTTTT. The variable domain in full, with the rest retrieved from reference TRBV9 and TRBJ1-4, is DSGVTQTPKHLITATGQRVTLRCSPRSGDLSVYWYQQSLDQGLQFLIQYYNGEERAKGNILERFSAQQFPDLHSELNLSSLELGDSALYFCASSPGRGGEKLFFGSGTQLSVL.

This clone was counted only a few times. The conserved phenylalanine or tryptophan is not found at the CDR3 terminus, so this likely reflects a read error. The limits of the CDR3 on the DNA are not certain, so only TCRdb's listed CDR3 is given. CDR3 residues: CASSADSI. The V and J genes are TRBV10-1 and TRBJ2-7; the table's D call TRBD1 went unverified against the DNA. The CDR3 totals 8 residues, both ends included. Germline CDR1 and CDR2: WNHNN and SYGVQD (reference sequence).